The 2 T cell receptor beta chains in this list originate from one sample, sequenced in a study of blood T cell repertoires in COVID-19. Libraries were prepared by immunoSEQ multiplex PCR; TCRdb keeps only in-frame clonotypes and omits some of them. The table records about 250,000 clones, roughly 84% of them present only once. Sequences were obtained from peripheral blood. These receptors were obtained from a woman aged 40 to 50 who had recovered from COVID-19.

The genes are TRBV3-1 (or the pseudogene TRBV3-2) and TRBJ1-1; no definite D call. Germline V CDR1 and CDR2: LGHDT, YNNKEL (reference sequence). Between the trimmed V and J ends, which lost 1 base and 0 bases, there was a span of 6 bases. This CDR3 is 14 amino acids long. The CDR3 protein is CASSQAGMNTEAFF. In DNA, the CDR3 is TGTGCCAGCAGCCAAGCAGGCATGAACACTGAAGCTTTCTTT.

This chain connects TRBV24-1 to TRBJ2-1; 8 bases are shared with TRBD2. The V segment lost 5 bases and the J segment 9 bases; nucleotides outside the gene matches: 14. The CDR3 runs to 16 residues. CDR1 and CDR2 from the germline V gene are KGHDR and SFDVKD. The CDR3 coding sequence is TGTGCCACCAGTGTCCCCGGAGCTCGCGGGGGGTCTGAGCAGTTCTTC. Translating it yields CATSVPGARGGSEQFF.